This paragraph covers one T cell receptor beta chain sequence. Its antigen remains unidentified. One base away there is no much larger clone; base qualities are not given. A MiSeq instrument was used for deep resolution sequencing, which targeted depths ranging from 1 in 1 million up to 1 in 200,000 T cells, with coverage averaging 10x for each clonotype. The immunoSEQ hsTCRB Kit was used to generate TCR beta libraries. As for how the authors treated the data: ImmunoSEQ Data Assistant and ImmunoSEQ Analyzer were used for data analysis, and V, D and J genes were assigned according to IMGT definitions. Clonality, which ranges from 0 to 1, was calculated by subtracting the normalized Shannon entropy of productive rearrangement frequencies from one. Only overrepresented clonotypes making up at least 0.05% of each patient's repertoire were included in the public clonotype analysis. Approximately 13 age-matched healthy donor repertoires from immuneACCESS served as clonality controls. Here the immuneACCESS table is served through TCRdb, limited to in-frame sequences with V and J called. Missing clones are a known gap in these copies; in checked studies unresolved V genes cover under half, and the rest lacks a known reason. V and J calls and clone size are those listed in that table; D and trimming were worked out from the DNA. Present in this sample are around 160,000 clones, approximately 90% of which were seen just once. The top ten constitute roughly 3% of the sample.

This record comes from a study of cytotoxic CD8 clonotypes in ibrutinib-treated CLL (TCRdb year 2021). Regarding the study in general: The cohort was composed of 10 to 11 relapsed/refractory and approximately 14 treatment-naive patients; IGHV unmutated status was identified in 17 to 18 patients. Partial responses were observed in about 24 patients and complete responses in 2; after a median follow-up of around 68 months, remission was maintained in approximately 14 patients and progression was observed in around twelve. Response samples were obtained after a median of around 11 months of treatment, with a range of about 6 to 36 months. An average of roughly 270,000 productive templates and 94,082 productive rearrangements was obtained per sample. Longitudinal samples were obtainable from 26 of the 86 participants in the trial. Cryopreserved peripheral blood mononuclear cells were collected at three points: before therapy, at response, and at either sustained remission or disease progression. Every remission and progressive disease sample was obtained while ibrutinib was still being received by the patients. Here is what the overall study found, with its caveats: Sampling times were not matched between sustained-remission and progressing patients, and lymph node repertoires were not studied. An increase in clonality was observed at ibrutinib response, with clonality remaining stable during sustained remission and falling back toward baseline at progression. Public clonotypes were rare and either contracted or stayed stable during treatment, and the rise in clonality at ibrutinib response reflected the expansion of private clonotypes. Baseline clonality was found to be higher than that of age-matched healthy donors and was strongly correlated with circulating CD8+ T-cell counts.

What the time point label conveys for this sample: progressive disease on ibrutinib. For TCR beta library preparation, 1.5 to 2.5 micrograms of genomic DNA was extracted from cryopreserved PBMCs. Longitudinal blood samples from CLL patients on ibrutinib monotherapy were analyzed using high-throughput TCR beta sequencing. The patients were enrolled in a single-center, open-label phase 2 trial of ibrutinib monotherapy. Trimming takes 3 bases from V and 2 bases from J, and the germline ends sit 13 bases apart. Based on the germline V gene (reference sequence), the CDR1 and CDR2 sequences are MNHEY and SMNVEV. The cysteine opens and the phenylalanine closes a CDR3 of 15 amino acids. Only CDR3 DNA is held: 45 bases, read in frame from base 1.

The TCR sequence derives from a human donor with chronic lymphocytic leukemia. The chain links TRBV27 with TRBJ1-2; tentative D gene TRBD1, with 5 bases matching. Material: PBMCs, obtained at disease progression, from a patient treated with ibrutinib. The CDR3 is CASSLRGWGNYGYTF. The DNA sequence is given as TGTGCCAGCAGTTTGAGAGGGTGGGGGAACTATGGCTACACCTTC.